The 30 T cell receptor beta chains below all came from one sample that was sequenced in a study of T cells in Graves' hyperthyroidism and ophthalmopathy. The TCR beta CDR3 regions underwent amplification using RNA transcripts as the source. The TCR CDR3 was amplified in a first-round RT-PCR using the HTBI primer set. MiXCR was run by TCRdb on the multiplex PCR reads, yielding one entry per CDR3 protein. The sample has fewer than 300,000 distinct CDR3 sequences, less than 30% seen once. The material sequenced was blood. The receptors stem from a man aged 40-49 years with Graves' hyperthyroidism that later progressed to Graves' ophthalmopathy.

The chain links TRBV9 to TRBJ1-1; no firm D call. The length of the CDR3 is 17 residues. Germline-derived CDR1 and CDR2 are SGDLS and YYNGEE. V lost 0 bases and J 0 bases, leaving 15 bases between the germline ends. CDR3 loop: CASSVEATRRMNTEAFF. The CDR3 DNA follows: TGTGCCAGCAGCGTAGAGGCTACACGGAGGATGAACACTGAAGCTTTCTTT.

The genes are TRBV2 and TRBJ2-7; D is possibly TRBD2 (5 bases). The CDR3 spans 13 residues. V dropped 6 bases and J dropped 5 bases, with 14 bases sitting between them. In germline, CDR1 is SNHLY, CDR2 FYNNEI. The CDR3 loop reads CASRRTFPDEQYF. In DNA form, the CDR3 reads TGTGCCAGCAGGCGGACTTTTCCCGACGAGCAGTACTTC.

This chain connects TRBV20-1 to TRBJ2-7; D is possibly TRBD2 (5 bases). The CDR3 has 14 residues. V was clipped by 5 bases and J by 0 bases, with 14 bases between them. Germline-derived CDR1 and CDR2 are DFQATT and SNEGSKA (reference sequence). The CDR3 nucleotides read TGCAGTGCTCCACGGACGGGGAGCTCCTACGAGCAGTACTTC. Residues: CSAPRTGSSYEQYF.

DNA for the CDR3: TGCAGCGTTGAGGACCAGGGGGTGGCTAGCTATGGCTACACCTTC. Protein: CSVEDQGVASYGYTF. The chain employs TRBV29-1 and TRBJ1-2, with TRBD1 matching 7 bases. The CDR3 loop spans 15 amino acids. V lost 3 bases and J lost 4; bases outside the gene matches: 11. The V gene's germline CDR1 is SQVTM and CDR2 ANQGSEA.

This clonotype was detected ten times or more. The chain recombines TRBV30 with TRBJ2-7, with TRBD1 matching 10 bases. This CDR3 region has 16 residues. Per germline, CDR1 GTSNPN and CDR2 SVGIG (reference sequence). V lost 4 bases to trimming and J lost 4 bases; unmatched junction nucleotides: 13. DNA for the CDR3: TGTGCCTGGAACCAATATCCCGGGACAGGGGCGTACGAGCAGTACTTC. This codes for CAWNQYPGTGAYEQYF. The entire variable domain, with the rest obtained from reference TRBV30 and TRBJ2-7, is as follows: SQTIHQWPATLVQPVGSPLSLECTVEGTSNPNLYWYRQAAGRGLQLLFYSVGIGQISSEVPQNLSASRPQDRQFILSSKKLLLSDSGFYLCAWNQYPGTGAYEQYFGPGTRLTVT.

The table lists this clonotype with many counts. The chain employs TRBV13 and TRBJ1-1, with D possibly being TRBD1 (6 bases). Trimming stripped 5 bases from V and 6 bases from J, with 13 bases between. The CDR3 length is 13 residues. Germline V gene data show CDR1 as PRHDT and CDR2 as FYEKMQ (reference sequence). Here the CDR3 DNA reads TGTGCCAGCAGCCAAGGCAGGGGACCTGAAGCTTTCTTT. As protein: CASSQGRGPEAFF.

This clonotype was counted many times. CDR3 sequence reads: CASSLGLAEYNEQFF. The CDR3 DNA is TGTGCCAGCAGCCTAGGACTAGCGGAATACAATGAGCAGTTCTTC. The rearrangement joins TRBV11-2 to TRBJ2-1, with 10 bases identical to TRBD2. Trimming at V came to 5 bases and at J to 4 bases, leaving 5 bases not matched to a gene. Per the germline V gene, CDR1 is SGHAT and CDR2 is FQNNGV. The CDR3 has 15 residues.

This clonotype was observed at least ten times. The rearrangement uses TRBV6-1 and TRBJ1-1; TRBD1 might be the D (6 bases). Deletions cut 1 base from V and 7 bases from J, with 13 bases between. Germline CDR1 and CDR2: MNHNS and SASEGT. The CDR3 totals 14 residues. CDR3 in amino acids: CASSEEQGLGEAFF. CDR3 in DNA: TGTGCCAGCAGTGAAGAACAGGGATTAGGTGAAGCTTTCTTT.

This clonotype has a count of ten or more. The rearrangement joins TRBV15 to TRBJ1-2; a possible D gene is TRBD1 (5 bases). The V gene lost 5 bases and the J gene lost 3 bases, with 16 bases spanning the gap. Germline V lookup: CDR1 LNHNV, CDR2 YYDKDF (reference sequence). The CDR3 consists of 15 residues. For the CDR3, the DNA is TGTGCCACCAGCCTCTCCAGGCGGGGGGACTATGGCTACACCTTC. Its protein is CATSLSRRGDYGYTF.

This clonotype was counted many times. This sequence joins TRBV5-1 and TRBJ2-7, with 7 bases that match TRBD1. J lost 1 base, V lost 4 bases, and 14 bases had no gene match. This CDR3 is 17 amino acids long. CDR1 and CDR2 (germline): SGHRS, YFSETQ. The CDR3 region has the DNA TGCGCCAGCAGCCTGAGGGGGCACTCGTTCCTGTCCTACGAGCAGTACTTC. It is translated as CASSLRGHSFLSYEQYF. Complete variable domain (other parts from reference TRBV5-1 and TRBJ2-7): KAGVTQTPRYLIKTRGQQVTLSCSPISGHRSVSWYQQTPGQGLQFLFEYFSETQRNKGNFPGRFSGRQFSNSRSEMNVSTLELGDSALYLCASSLRGHSFLSYEQYFGPGTRLTVT.

This clonotype was counted many times. V and J are TRBV19 and TRBJ1-2, with TRBD1 identical over 9 bases. Germline CDR1 LNHDA, CDR2 SQIVND (reference sequence). This CDR3 has 14 residues. Unmatched junction bases numbered 10, after V lost 4 bases and J lost 10 bases. The CDR3 sequence: CASSNRDRVWIYTF. The CDR3 DNA reads as TGTGCCAGTAGTAATAGGGACAGGGTCTGGATCTACACCTTC.

The chain couples TRBV6-2 or TRBV6-3 to TRBJ2-7; unclear D gene. V was clipped by 10 bases and J by 0 bases, with 16 bases between them. Germline V gene sequence: CDR1 MNHEY, CDR2 SVGEGT. The CDR3 is made up of 14 amino acids. Written as DNA, the CDR3 is TGTGCCACCCCCGACGAGCATAGCTCCTACGAGCAGTACTTC. Protein: CATPDEHSSYEQYF.

The chain joins TRBV12-3 or TRBV12-4 to TRBJ2-2, with D uncertain. The CDR3 loop spans 11 amino acids. V was trimmed by 8 bases and J by 6 bases, leaving 7 bases between them. Here the CDR3 DNA reads TGTGCCAGCCGAGACTCCGGGGAGCTGTTTTTT. Its protein product is CASRDSGELFF.

This clonotype occurred many times. The chain employs TRBV10-3 and TRBJ2-7; 7 bases are shared with TRBD1. CDR3 length equals 14 residues. Germline CDR1 ENHRY, CDR2 SYGVKD. Trimming cost V 4 bases and J 2 bases; bases outside gene matches: 5. The CDR3 spells CAISVNRGPYEQYF. In nucleotides, the CDR3 is TGTGCCATCAGTGTCAACAGGGGCCCCTACGAGCAGTACTTC.

This clonotype was seen ten or more times. V is TRBV10-1 and J is TRBJ1-6; D not resolved. CDR3 length: 12 amino acids. V lost 8 bases to trimming and J lost 6 bases, with 8 bases between them. Germline-derived CDR1 and CDR2 are WNHNN and SYGVQD (reference sequence). The CDR3 spells CASGTANSPLHF. For the CDR3, the DNA is TGCGCCAGCGGTACAGCTAATTCACCCCTCCACTTT.

The chain joins TRBV28 to TRBJ2-4; D is possibly TRBD2 (5 bases). The CDR3 sequence is 15 residues long. V was pared by 5 bases and J by 5 bases, with 16 bases between. Germline V lookup: CDR1 MDHEN, CDR2 SYDVKM. CDR3 residues: CASSRELKPENIQYF. In nucleotides, the CDR3 is TGTGCCAGCAGTAGGGAGTTAAAGCCGGAAAACATTCAGTACTTC.

This clonotype has a count of ten or more. V is TRBV29-1 and J is TRBJ2-7, with 9 positions matching TRBD1. J was trimmed by 4 bases and V by 4 bases; bases with no gene match: 11. Germline V lookup: CDR1 SQVTM, CDR2 ANQGSEA. CDR3 length: 15 residues. The DNA for the CDR3 is TGCAGCGTTGTAACCGGGACAGGGAATTGGTACGAGCAGTACTTC. Translation: CSVVTGTGNWYEQYF.

This clonotype was observed many times. This rearrangement joins TRBV18 to TRBJ2-5; D possibly uses TRBD1 or TRBD2 (5 bases each). CDR1 is KGHSH and CDR2 is LQKENI in the germline V gene. This CDR3 comprises 15 residues. With 0 bases removed from V and 0 bases from J, the gap between germline ends came to 8 bases. In DNA form, the CDR3 reads TGTGCCAGCTCACCACCCTCGGGGCACCAAGAGACCCAGTACTTC. It codes for CASSPPSGHQETQYF.

The chain is built from TRBV6-1 and TRBJ2-7; TRBD1 matches at 8 bases. Germline values: CDR1 MNHNS, CDR2 SASEGT. There are 15 residues in the CDR3. V lost 2 bases and J lost 2; bases outside the gene matches: 5. CDR3 sequence (DNA): TGTGCCAGCAGTGAATGGAGGACAGGGCCCTACGAGCAGTACTTC. This translates into CASSEWRTGPYEQYF.

This clonotype was counted ten times or more. J is TRBJ2-7 and V is TRBV13, with 9 bases that match TRBD1. The V and J ends lost 1 base and 2 bases, in that order; junction bases with no gene match: 3. Germline-derived CDR1 and CDR2 are PRHDT and FYEKMQ (reference sequence). The CDR3 length is 15 residues. The CDR3 protein is CASSLAGTGTYEQYF. Written as DNA, the CDR3 is TGTGCCAGCAGCTTAGCCGGGACAGGGACCTACGAGCAGTACTTC.

The V call is TRBV6-5, the J call TRBJ1-3; D might be TRBD1 (5 bases). V gave up 5 bases and J gave up 0 bases, with 11 bases separating them. There are 15 residues in the CDR3. Germline values: CDR1 MNHEY, CDR2 SVGAGI. CDR3 bases: TGTGCCAGCAGTAACAGGTTTAGCTCTGGAAACACCATATATTTT. Translated: CASSNRFSSGNTIYF.

This clonotype has ten or more counts. The chain carries TRBV28 and TRBJ2-7, with D uncertain. V lost 1 base and J lost 5, with 9 bases in between. The length of the CDR3 is 13 residues. CDR1 and CDR2 from the germline V gene are MDHEN and SYDVKM. The CDR3 DNA sequence: TGTGCCAGCAGTTTATTTGGTCGGAACGAGCAGTACTTC. This encodes CASSLFGRNEQYF.

V gene TRBV12-3 or TRBV12-4 combines with J gene TRBJ2-7; D remains unclear. Trimming shortened V by 6 bases and J by 6 bases, and 12 bases separated the two germline ends. The CDR3 length is 12 residues. The CDR3: CASRMVNSEQYF. CDR3 DNA sequence: TGTGCCAGCAGGATGGTTAATTCCGAGCAGTACTTC.

CDR3 sequence: CASTSGGAYEQYF. In nucleotides, the CDR3 is TGTGCCAGCACTAGCGGGGGAGCCTACGAGCAGTACTTC. The rearrangement joins TRBV6-2 or TRBV6-3 to TRBJ2-7; TRBD2 matches at 10 bases. CDR1 and CDR2 from the germline V gene are MNHEY and SVGEGT. V shed 7 bases, J shed 2 bases, and the junction held 2 bases outside the gene matches. The CDR3 length is 13 residues.

This chain uses TRBV11-2 with TRBJ1-5, with D maybe TRBD1 (5 bases). The CDR3 covers 15 residues. Germline V gene data show CDR1 as SGHAT and CDR2 as FQNNGV. The ends were cut back, 1 base at V and 7 bases at J, with 14 bases in the middle. CDR3 sequence (DNA): TGTGCCAGCAGCTTAGGAGAGGGGCCGAGACAGCCCCAGCATTTT. It is translated as CASSLGEGPRQPQHF.

This clonotype appeared many times. The J gene is TRBJ2-7, the V gene TRBV20-1; 10 bases line up with TRBD2. The CDR3 is 18 residues long. Germline values: CDR1 DFQATT, CDR2 SNEGSKA (reference sequence). V was pared by 0 bases and J by 3 bases, with 14 bases of the junction left unmatched. As DNA, the CDR3 is TGCAGTGCTAGAGATGGTCAAGCGGGAGGGCCAAGGCGCTACGAGCAGTACTTC. Its protein product is CSARDGQAGGPRRYEQYF.

This clonotype was detected many times. The chain is built from TRBV7-9 and TRBJ2-7, with no clear D. This CDR3 spans 14 amino acids. V was pared by 2 bases and J by 2 bases, with 10 bases between. CDR1 and CDR2 (germline): SEHNR, FQNEAQ (reference sequence). The CDR3 region is CASSLPADTYEQYF. The CDR3 DNA is TGTGCCAGCAGCTTACCGGCGGATACCTACGAGCAGTACTTC.

V and J are TRBV12-3 or TRBV12-4 and TRBJ1-1; D perhaps matches TRBD1 (6 bases). V dropped 2 bases and J dropped 6 bases, with 19 bases sitting between them. The CDR3 sequence is 16 residues long. The CDR3 sequence: CASSLTGQRLSAEAFF. Here the CDR3 DNA reads TGTGCCAGCAGTTTAACCGGACAGCGGCTTTCTGCTGAAGCTTTCTTT.

This clonotype occurred many times. The rearrangement joins TRBV12-3 or TRBV12-4 to TRBJ2-4; 7 bases are shared with TRBD1. V shed 3 bases and J 3 bases; nucleotides not matched to a gene: 5. There are 15 residues in the CDR3. The CDR3 DNA is TGTGCCAGCAGTTTTTGGGGGACAGACAAAAACATTCAGTACTTC. This sequence encodes CASSFWGTDKNIQYF.

This rearrangement joins TRBV28 to TRBJ2-7, with D perhaps matching TRBD2 (5 bases). In germline, CDR1 is MDHEN, CDR2 SYDVKM. The germline V and J ends were trimmed by 5 bases and 7 bases, with 9 bases remaining between them. CDR3 length: 11 amino acids. The CDR3 here is CASSILVEQYF. CDR3 DNA: TGTGCCAGCAGTATACTAGTAGAGCAGTACTTC.